This T cell receptor (beta chain) comes out of a study of CD8 T cells in Susac syndrome. With random hexamers, roughly 0.5 to 1 ug RNA was reverse transcribed. In TCRdb, the immunoSEQ multiplex PCR reads were re-called with MiXCR into one record per CDR3 protein. The sample includes about 280,000 distinct CDR3 sequences, 70% to 90% of them seen just once. Losses at the gene ends were 6 bases for V and 5 bases for J; bases not matched to a gene: 8. The germline V gene has CDR1 MNHEY and CDR2 SMNVEV (reference sequence). The CDR3 runs 14 residues. This receptor was obtained from a human donor with multiple sclerosis. The chain combines TRBV27 with TRBJ2-7, with TRBD1 identical over 9 bases. The sample consisted of CD8+ T cells from PBMCs. CDR3 sequence: CASSDRGLMDEQYF. CDR3 nucleotide sequence: TGTGCCAGCAGCGACAGGGGGTTAATGGACGAGCAGTACTTC.